The 32 T cell receptor beta chains below were found in one sample sequenced in a study of cytomegalovirus exposure and HLA in healthy donors. A multiplex PCR was run with 60 Vbeta primers and 13 Jbeta primers. Assay used: immunoSEQ multiplex PCR; TCRdb lists only in-frame clones, some missing. The sample has 150,000 to 200,000 clones, roughly 78% seen once; the top ten hold roughly 13%. Sequenced sample: PBMCs. The origin of the receptors is a woman aged 45 to 65 in good health and CMV-seropositive.

Remarks on this clone: Germline is not matched at one junction end, which may reflect a read error. CDR3 DNA: TGTACCAGCAGTGCCAAGGTGGGGGGGAATCAGCCCCAGCATTTT. It codes for CTSSAKVGGNQPQHF. The chain carries TRBV6-1 and TRBJ1-5; D is possibly TRBD1 (5 bases). Germline V gives CDR1 MNHNS, CDR2 SASEGT. The CDR3 consists of 15 residues.

Here the CDR3 reads CSVVAADGYTF. CDR3 in DNA: TGCAGCGTTGTGGCTGCGGATGGCTACACCTTC. The rearrangement links TRBV20-1 to TRBJ1-2; D call uncertain. In germline, CDR1 is DFQATT, CDR2 SNEGSKA (reference sequence). The CDR3 is made up of 11 amino acids.

The chain links TRBV14 to TRBJ1-1, with TRBD1 as a possible D gene (6 bases). Trimming cost V 1 base and J 5 bases, with 11 bases left between them. This CDR3 comprises 14 residues. Germline CDR1 SGHDN, CDR2 FVKESK. This CDR3 reads CASSQVQGPTEAFF. The CDR3 DNA reads TGTGCCAGCAGCCAAGTGCAGGGGCCAACTGAAGCTTTCTTT.

This clone was seen only a few times. The chain links TRBV29-1 to TRBJ2-1; 9 positions agree with TRBD2. V shed 6 bases and J 0 bases; nucleotides not matched to a gene: 9. CDR1 and CDR2 from the germline V gene are SQVTM and ANQGSEA. The CDR3 spans 16 residues. CDR3 protein: CSVGAGGTSSYNEQFF. CDR3 coding DNA: TGCAGCGTCGGGGCGGGGGGGACGAGCTCCTACAATGAGCAGTTCTTC.

This clone was counted once. This chain connects TRBV5-5 to TRBJ2-7; possible D gene TRBD1, 6 bases. The CDR3 runs 15 residues. V dropped 2 bases and J dropped 2 bases, with 14 bases sitting between them. Germline CDR1 reads SGHKS; CDR2 reads YYEKEE (reference sequence). CDR3 residues: CASSFRSGVPYEQYF. The CDR3 DNA reads as TGTGCCAGCAGCTTTAGGTCAGGGGTCCCCTACGAGCAGTACTTC.

The chain couples TRBV5-1 to TRBJ2-2; D uncertain. The CDR3 spans 15 residues. From germline, CDR1 is SGHRS and CDR2 YFSETQ. Trimming left V 5 bases short and J 3 bases short, with 14 bases between. The CDR3 loop is CASRGADVDTGELFF. The CDR3 DNA is TGCGCCAGCAGGGGCGCCGATGTGGACACCGGGGAGCTGTTTTTT.

The chain carries TRBV5-1 and TRBJ2-7, with a weak D call TRBD2 (5 bases). There are 15 residues in the CDR3. Germline values: CDR1 SGHRS, CDR2 YFSETQ. V was cut by 0 bases and J by 5 bases, with 15 bases left in between. CDR3 coding DNA: TGCGCCAGCAGCTTGGCCAACGAGGGTAGCCACGAGCAGTACTTC. Protein: CASSLANEGSHEQYF.

This rearrangement joins TRBV30 to TRBJ2-7; TRBD2 aligns across 8 bases. This CDR3 spans 12 amino acids. From germline, CDR1 is GTSNPN and CDR2 SVGIG (reference sequence). The V gene end was trimmed by 4 bases and the J gene end by 6 bases; junction bases not matched to a gene: 5. Written as DNA, the CDR3 is TGTGCCTGGACCGGGGGGGCACCCGAGCAGTACTTC. It translates to CAWTGGAPEQYF.

The V gene is TRBV6-5, the J gene TRBJ1-1; 9 bases agree with TRBD1. CDR3 length equals 14 residues. The J segment lost 3 bases and the V segment lost 4 bases, leaving 3 bases of the junction unmatched. Germline CDR1 and CDR2: MNHEY and SVGAGI. CDR3 protein: CASSLTGGYTEAFF. The DNA for the CDR3 is TGTGCCAGCAGTTTAACAGGGGGCTACACTGAAGCTTTCTTT.

The rearrangement joins TRBV20-1 to TRBJ1-1; D is ambiguous. Germline loops: CDR1 DFQATT, CDR2 SNEGSKA (reference sequence). CDR3 length: 9 amino acids. V was cut by 5 bases and J by 7 bases, with 5 bases left in between. In DNA, the CDR3 is TGCAGTGCTGCGTTTGAAGCTTTCTTT. It translates to CSAAFEAFF.

The genes are TRBV5-1 and TRBJ1-6, with D unclear. This CDR3 region has 15 residues. The germline V gene encodes CDR1 SGHRS and CDR2 YFSETQ. The V end was cut by 6 bases, the J end by 7 bases, with 17 bases between. In DNA, the CDR3 is TGCGCCAGCAACCTAGAAGGCTCGGGGAATTCACCCCTCCACTTT. Translated: CASNLEGSGNSPLHF. Together with reference TRBV5-1 and TRBJ1-6, the CDR3 gives the full variable domain: KAGVTQTPRYLIKTRGQQVTLSCSPISGHRSVSWYQQTPGQGLQFLFEYFSETQRNKGNFPGRFSGRQFSNSRSEMNVSTLELGDSALYLCASNLEGSGNSPLHFGNGTRLTVT.

This chain connects TRBV7-9 to TRBJ1-3, with TRBD1 as a possible D gene (6 bases). V lost 5 bases and J lost 2, with 16 bases in between. Germline V lookup: CDR1 SEHNR, CDR2 FQNEAQ (reference sequence). The CDR3 covers 16 residues. In DNA form, the CDR3 reads TGTGCCAGCAGCCTCACAACACAGGGAGCTGGAAACACCATATATTTT. Residues: CASSLTTQGAGNTIYF.

This rearrangement joins TRBV27 to TRBJ2-7, with a tentative D call TRBD2 (6 bases). With 3 bases removed from V and 0 bases from J, the gap between germline ends came to 12 bases. CDR3 length: 15 residues. Germline V gene data show CDR1 as MNHEY and CDR2 as SMNVEV (reference sequence). The CDR3 DNA sequence: TGTGCCAGCAGTTTCTCCGGGACTCCCTCCTACGAGCAGTACTTC. Translation: CASSFSGTPSYEQYF.

The rearrangement uses TRBV4-1 and TRBJ2-7; TRBD2 matches at 10 bases. Germline V gives CDR1 MGHRA, CDR2 YSYEKL. The CDR3 covers 19 residues. Unmatched junction bases numbered 15, after V lost 0 bases and J lost 4 bases. This CDR3 is CASSQDPRAPAGGRYEQYF. CDR3 sequence (DNA): TGCGCCAGCAGCCAAGACCCACGGGCTCCAGCGGGGGGGCGGTACGAGCAGTACTTC.

This clone has only one observation. This chain links TRBV6-5 with TRBJ1-6, with D possibly TRBD1 on 5 matching bases. Deletions cut 8 bases from V and 3 bases from J, with 8 bases between. Germline V gives CDR1 MNHEY, CDR2 SVGAGI. The CDR3 sequence is 13 residues long. The CDR3: CASQGYYNSPLHF. CDR3 DNA: TGTGCCAGCCAGGGTTACTATAATTCACCCCTCCACTTT.

The CDR3 DNA reads TGTGCCACCAGACAGTCCTTGAACACTGAAGCTTTCTTT. As protein: CATRQSLNTEAFF. The V gene is TRBV19, the J gene TRBJ1-1; a possible D gene is TRBD1 (5 bases). V was pared by 10 bases and J by 0 bases, with 12 bases between. Germline values: CDR1 LNHDA, CDR2 SQIVND (reference sequence). CDR3 length equals 13 residues.

The chain links TRBV11-3 to TRBJ1-1; a possible D gene is TRBD1 (5 bases). CDR1 and CDR2 (germline): SGHNT, YENEEA. CDR3 length: 14 residues. Trimming shortened V by 1 base and J by 11 bases, and 17 bases separated the two germline ends. The CDR3 spells CASSLAGTGSTAFF. The CDR3 DNA is TGTGCCAGCAGCTTAGCCGGGACCGGGAGTACGGCTTTCTTT.

The gene calls are TRBV2 and TRBJ2-3, with 10 bases fitting TRBD2. Germline CDR1 reads SNHLY; CDR2 reads FYNNEI. The CDR3 runs 14 residues. Unmatched junction bases numbered 5, after V lost 7 bases and J lost 4 bases. CDR3 sequence reads: CASISGGAADTQYF. The CDR3, as DNA: TGTGCCAGCATAAGCGGGGGGGCGGCAGATACGCAGTATTTT.

The rearrangement joins TRBV19 to TRBJ1-2; a possible D gene is TRBD1 (5 bases). The CDR3 is 13 amino acids. The germline gives CDR1 LNHDA, CDR2 SQIVND (reference sequence). The ends were cut back, 3 bases at V and 4 bases at J, with 9 bases in the middle. In DNA, the CDR3 is TGTGCCAGTAGTATCGACAGAAGCTATGGCTACACCTTC. Translation: CASSIDRSYGYTF.

This clone has only a few counts. The chain recombines TRBV4-1 with TRBJ2-3; a possible D gene is TRBD2 (6 bases). From germline, CDR1 is MGHRA and CDR2 YSYEKL. Trimming removed 3 bases at V and 3 bases at J, with 22 bases between. This CDR3 spans 18 amino acids. CDR3 nucleotides: TGCGCCAGCAGCCAGGGGGGAGCTAAACGCGGGGTTACAGATACGCAGTATTTT. As protein: CASSQGGAKRGVTDTQYF.

The V and J genes are TRBV6-1 and TRBJ1-5, with D perhaps TRBD1 (5 bases). This CDR3 has 15 residues. Germline assignment: CDR1 MNHNS and CDR2 SASEGT. V dropped 2 bases and J dropped 3 bases, with 11 bases sitting between them. CDR3 sequence: CASSERGGYNQPQHF. The CDR3, as DNA: TGTGCCAGCAGTGAAAGGGGAGGATACAATCAGCCCCAGCATTTT.

The rearrangement links TRBV4-2 to TRBJ2-1, with D maybe TRBD1 (7 bases). Per the germline V gene, CDR1 is LGHNA and CDR2 is YNFKEQ. This CDR3 is 15 amino acids long. V was pared by 4 bases and J by 3 bases, with 13 bases between. In DNA form, the CDR3 reads TGTGCCAGCAGCCTTTCCCAGGGGGGCTACAATGAGCAGTTCTTC. Its translation: CASSLSQGGYNEQFF.

This chain connects TRBV6-5 to TRBJ2-5, with TRBD2 matching 7 bases. V lost 5 bases to trimming and J lost 2 bases; unmatched junction nucleotides: 8. This CDR3 contains 15 residues. Germline CDR1 is MNHEY and CDR2 is SVGAGI. DNA of the CDR3: TGTGCCAGCAGTCTAGCGGATAACCGACAAGAGACCCAGTACTTC. Its protein is CASSLADNRQETQYF.

The chain combines TRBV6-5 with TRBJ2-5; TRBD1 matches 7 bases. Germline lookup yields CDR1 MNHEY and CDR2 SVGAGI. The junction had 6 bases not matched to a gene; V was cut back by 0 bases and J by 5 bases. This CDR3 has 15 amino acids. The CDR3 sequence is CASSYSEGGRETQYF. For the CDR3, the DNA is TGTGCCAGCAGTTACTCGGAAGGGGGCCGGGAGACCCAGTACTTC.

The V call is TRBV7-2, the J call TRBJ1-2, with D hard to call. Trimming took 5 bases from V and 1 from J, leaving 11 bases between them. The length of the CDR3 is 14 residues. Looked up from germline, CDR1 is SGHTA and CDR2 is FQGNSA. The CDR3 loop reads CASSPFVSNYGYTF. The CDR3 bases are TGTGCCAGCAGCCCTTTTGTCAGTAACTATGGCTACACCTTC. The full variable domain, rest sourced from reference TRBV7-2 and TRBJ1-2, is GAGVSQSPSNKVTEKGKDVELRCDPISGHTALYWYRQSLGQGLEFLIYFQGNSAPDKSGLPSDRFSAERTGGSVSTLTIQRTQQEDSAVYLCASSPFVSNYGYTFGSGTRLTVV.

A single count supports this clone. CDR3 nucleotide sequence: TGTGCCAGTAGCTCAGCGGCAGGAGGGGAGACCCAGTACTTC. This codes for CASSSAAGGETQYF. The gene calls are TRBV19 and TRBJ2-5; D might be TRBD2 (6 bases). Per the germline V gene, CDR1 is LNHDA and CDR2 is SQIVND (reference sequence). The V gene lost 6 bases and the J gene lost 5 bases, with 16 bases spanning the gap. This CDR3 comprises 14 residues.

The chain uses TRBV29-1 and TRBJ1-1; 10 positions match TRBD1. Germline-derived CDR1 and CDR2 are SQVTM and ANQGSEA. CDR3 length: 11 residues. V shed 7 bases, J shed 7 bases, and the junction held 3 bases outside the gene matches. CDR3 in amino acids: CSGRTGGEAFF. In DNA form, the CDR3 reads TGCAGCGGTAGGACAGGGGGTGAAGCTTTCTTT. Using reference TRBV29-1 and TRBJ1-1 for the parts outside the CDR3, the full variable domain is SAVISQKPSRDICQRGTSLTIQCQVDSQVTMMFWYRQQPGQSLTLIATANQGSEATYESGFVIDKFPISRPNLTFSTLTVSNMSPEDSSIYLCSGRTGGEAFFGQGTRLTVV.

This chain connects TRBV2 to TRBJ1-6; TRBD1 is a possible D gene (6 bases). The length of the CDR3 is 15 residues. V was pared by 7 bases and J by 7 bases, with 17 bases between. Germline CDR1 and CDR2: SNHLY and FYNNEI. CDR3 loop: CASITEQGRNSPLHF. CDR3 DNA: TGTGCCAGCATTACAGAACAGGGTAGGAATTCACCCCTCCACTTT.

This clone was observed a single time. The gene calls are TRBV2 and TRBJ2-4; D ambiguous. The germline V gene has CDR1 SNHLY and CDR2 FYNNEI. Trimming shortened V by 6 bases and J by 9 bases, and 9 bases separated the two germline ends. This CDR3 is 11 amino acids long. CDR3 sequence reads: CASRELAIQYF. CDR3 sequence (DNA): TGTGCCAGCAGGGAGTTGGCCATTCAGTACTTC.

The rearrangement links TRBV13 to TRBJ2-5; D gene ambiguous. Trimming pared 0 bases from V and 2 bases from J, leaving 7 bases between. CDR1 is PRHDT, CDR2 FYEKMQ, per germline (reference sequence). The CDR3 runs to 14 residues. The CDR3 nucleotides are TGTGCCAGCAGCTTAGGGAGGAGTCAAGAGACCCAGTACTTC. This translates into CASSLGRSQETQYF.

The V call is TRBV10-3, the J call TRBJ1-2; 8 bases match TRBD1. Trimming took 5 bases from V and 6 from J; bases not matched to a gene: 5. Per germline, CDR1 ENHRY and CDR2 SYGVKD. The CDR3 extends over 13 amino acids. In DNA form, the CDR3 reads TGTGCCATCAGTCCGGACAGGGTTGATGGCTACACCTTC. It translates to CAISPDRVDGYTF.

CDR3 in DNA: TGTGCCAGCAGTCACTCGACAGGGGTGGGGACTGAAGCTTTCTTT. The encoded protein is CASSHSTGVGTEAFF. The chain has TRBV27 and TRBJ1-1, with 8 bases lining up with TRBD1. In germline, CDR1 is MNHEY, CDR2 SMNVEV (reference sequence). The CDR3 totals 15 residues. V lost 5 bases, J lost 5 bases, and 10 bases stayed unmatched.